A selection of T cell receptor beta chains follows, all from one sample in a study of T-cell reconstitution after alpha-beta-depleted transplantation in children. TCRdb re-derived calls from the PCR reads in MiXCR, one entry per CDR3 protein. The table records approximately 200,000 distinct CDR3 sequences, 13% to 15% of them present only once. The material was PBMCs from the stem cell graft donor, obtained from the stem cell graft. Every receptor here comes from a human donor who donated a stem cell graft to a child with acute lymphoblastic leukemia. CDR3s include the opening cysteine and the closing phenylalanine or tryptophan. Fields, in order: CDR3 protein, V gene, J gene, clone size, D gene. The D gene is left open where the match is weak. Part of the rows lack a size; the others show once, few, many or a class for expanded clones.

cdr3_aa: CASSLVQGDYEQYF
v_call: TRBV7-8
j_call: TRBJ2-7
clone_size: many
d_call: -

cdr3_aa: CASSTGLYNEQFF
v_call: TRBV6-5
j_call: TRBJ2-1
clone_size: many
d_call: -

cdr3_aa: CASTTTTSGETQYF
v_call: TRBV2
j_call: TRBJ2-5
clone_size: -
d_call: -

cdr3_aa: CSARMGAGPDPGAEAFF
v_call: TRBV20-1
j_call: TRBJ1-1
clone_size: many
d_call: -

cdr3_aa: CASSQGGVTRQPQHF
v_call: TRBV3-1
j_call: TRBJ1-5
clone_size: many
d_call: -

cdr3_aa: CASSLASLANEQFF
v_call: TRBV5-5
j_call: TRBJ2-1
clone_size: many
d_call: -

cdr3_aa: CASSPPPIHNEQFF
v_call: TRBV5-5
j_call: TRBJ2-1
clone_size: many
d_call: -

cdr3_aa: CASSPSGTRRSEQYF
v_call: TRBV11-3
j_call: TRBJ2-7
clone_size: many
d_call: TRBD2

cdr3_aa: CASSDLVASLEQFF
v_call: TRBV11-2
j_call: TRBJ2-1
clone_size: few
d_call: -

cdr3_aa: CSVEATMGNEQFF
v_call: TRBV29-1
j_call: TRBJ2-1
clone_size: many
d_call: -

cdr3_aa: CASSLARGGIRQQFF
v_call: TRBV3-1
j_call: TRBJ2-1
clone_size: -
d_call: -

cdr3_aa: CAIRSQGHTSEAFF
v_call: TRBV6-2/TRBV6-3
j_call: TRBJ1-1
clone_size: many
d_call: -

cdr3_aa: CASSIGSHYNEQFF
v_call: TRBV19
j_call: TRBJ2-1
clone_size: few
d_call: -

cdr3_aa: CASSLESSATPYEQYF
v_call: TRBV7-9
j_call: TRBJ2-7
clone_size: many
d_call: -

cdr3_aa: CAISDPASEKYF
v_call: TRBV10-3
j_call: TRBJ2-3
clone_size: many
d_call: -

cdr3_aa: CASSQDQGTEAFF
v_call: TRBV3-1
j_call: TRBJ1-1
clone_size: many
d_call: -

cdr3_aa: CASSPGGARSGNTIYF
v_call: TRBV18
j_call: TRBJ1-3
clone_size: -
d_call: -

cdr3_aa: CASSSAGGPPDRDSPLHF
v_call: TRBV11-1
j_call: TRBJ1-6
clone_size: many
d_call: TRBD1

cdr3_aa: CASSLQYRQETQYF
v_call: TRBV11-3
j_call: TRBJ2-5
clone_size: many
d_call: -

cdr3_aa: CAISEVQGPRNEQYF
v_call: TRBV10-3
j_call: TRBJ2-7
clone_size: many
d_call: -

cdr3_aa: CASSLAAGTQYF
v_call: TRBV12-3/TRBV12-4
j_call: TRBJ2-5
clone_size: many
d_call: -

cdr3_aa: CASSYPPGALPYNEQFF
v_call: TRBV6-2/TRBV6-3
j_call: TRBJ2-1
clone_size: many
d_call: -

cdr3_aa: CSGVGELTYEQYF
v_call: TRBV20-1
j_call: TRBJ2-7
clone_size: many
d_call: -

cdr3_aa: CASSQPVGQNIQYF
v_call: TRBV4-1
j_call: TRBJ2-4
clone_size: many
d_call: -

cdr3_aa: CAISPEAGGLDTQYF
v_call: TRBV10-3
j_call: TRBJ2-3
clone_size: -
d_call: TRBD2

cdr3_aa: CSVLTKSYEQYF
v_call: TRBV29-1
j_call: TRBJ2-7
clone_size: few
d_call: -

cdr3_aa: CASTGGTGELFF
v_call: TRBV10-1
j_call: TRBJ2-2
clone_size: many
d_call: -

cdr3_aa: CASSPPTSPTQYF
v_call: TRBV7-8
j_call: TRBJ2-3
clone_size: -
d_call: -

cdr3_aa: CASSQETGAGWDEQYF
v_call: TRBV3-1
j_call: TRBJ2-7
clone_size: few
d_call: -

cdr3_aa: CASRGRSYEQYF
v_call: TRBV11-3
j_call: TRBJ2-7
clone_size: many
d_call: -

cdr3_aa: CASTRDSSYEQYF
v_call: TRBV6-1
j_call: TRBJ2-7
clone_size: -
d_call: TRBD1

cdr3_aa: CSVSAGNTEAFF
v_call: TRBV29-1
j_call: TRBJ1-1
clone_size: many
d_call: -

cdr3_aa: CASSLTVSRESGANVLTF
v_call: TRBV4-1
j_call: TRBJ2-6
clone_size: many
d_call: -

cdr3_aa: CASSLGREGRNLNEKLFF
v_call: TRBV5-5
j_call: TRBJ1-4
clone_size: many
d_call: -

cdr3_aa: CASSRRNANEKLFF
v_call: TRBV6-5
j_call: TRBJ1-4
clone_size: many
d_call: -

cdr3_aa: CASSLAGTSGRTSYEQYF
v_call: TRBV5-1
j_call: TRBJ2-7
clone_size: many
d_call: TRBD2

cdr3_aa: CASRIAGAGPYEQYF
v_call: TRBV6-1
j_call: TRBJ2-7
clone_size: -
d_call: TRBD2

cdr3_aa: CASSSGESNQPQHF
v_call: TRBV28
j_call: TRBJ1-5
clone_size: many
d_call: -

cdr3_aa: CAWSVLKGKGPEAFF
v_call: TRBV30
j_call: TRBJ1-1
clone_size: -
d_call: -

cdr3_aa: CASSIGWEDEQFF
v_call: TRBV19
j_call: TRBJ2-1
clone_size: -
d_call: -

cdr3_aa: CASSPLVVGNEQFF
v_call: TRBV5-1
j_call: TRBJ2-1
clone_size: many
d_call: -

cdr3_aa: CASSSRGRGGSETQYF
v_call: TRBV7-9
j_call: TRBJ2-5
clone_size: many
d_call: -

cdr3_aa: CASSPTRQGAVGNTEAFF
v_call: TRBV5-6
j_call: TRBJ1-1
clone_size: many
d_call: TRBD1

cdr3_aa: CASSQNSGQGAGELFF
v_call: TRBV4-2
j_call: TRBJ2-2
clone_size: many
d_call: TRBD1

cdr3_aa: CSARVGLAGVEQFF
v_call: TRBV20-1
j_call: TRBJ2-1
clone_size: many
d_call: TRBD2

cdr3_aa: CASRQGEYQETQYF
v_call: TRBV12-3/TRBV12-4
j_call: TRBJ2-5
clone_size: many
d_call: TRBD1

cdr3_aa: CASTSDGSSYNEQFF
v_call: TRBV5-5
j_call: TRBJ2-1
clone_size: few
d_call: -

cdr3_aa: CASSFHGAGNNEQFF
v_call: TRBV13
j_call: TRBJ2-1
clone_size: many
d_call: -